One sample yielded the 25 T cell receptor beta chains listed below, sequenced in a study of regulatory T cells in long-lasting Graves disease. Building of the TCR beta libraries involved iRepertoire HTBI primers and Arm-PCR of CDR3 regions. TCRdb itself ran the multiplex PCR reads through MiXCR, one entry per CDR3 protein. Of roughly 700,000 distinct CDR3 sequences in the sample, 25% to 35% are singletons; the top ten hold about two fifths. Time point meaning: persistent/refractory GD, antithyroid drugs over 5 years with positive TRAb. Researchers made the TCR library from RNA that was extracted from PBMCs. This specimen consisted of peripheral blood mononuclear cells (PBMCs), obtained when the disease was refractory, from a patient treated with antithyroid drugs. The receptors here all came from a female donor with Graves disease.

This clonotype was detected only a few times. The rearrangement uses TRBV11-2 and TRBJ2-7, with 11 bases identical to TRBD2. J lost 3 bases, V lost 3 bases, and 13 bases had no gene match. This CDR3 comprises 18 residues. Germline values: CDR1 SGHAT, CDR2 FQNNGV. For the CDR3, the DNA is TGTGCCAGCAGCTTGGTAGCGGGAGGGCGCCGCACCCTCTACGAGCAGTACTTC. Protein sequence: CASSLVAGGRRTLYEQYF.

This clonotype was seen once. Being one base from a much bigger clone, this may be a read error. The V and J genes are TRBV6-1 and TRBJ2-5; D possibly uses TRBD1 or TRBD2 (5 bases each). The V end lost 3 bases, the J end lost 9 bases, and 14 bases lay between the germline ends. The CDR3 has 13 residues. CDR1 is MNHNS, CDR2 SASEGT, per germline. The CDR3 sequence is CASSEAGTGSQYF. CDR3 in DNA: TGTGCCAGCAGTGAGGCAGGGACCGGGTCCCAGTACTTC.

The rearrangement uses TRBV7-9 and TRBJ2-7; 7 bases align to TRBD2. Germline loops: CDR1 SEHNR, CDR2 FQNEAQ (reference sequence). J was trimmed by 5 bases and V by 1 base; bases with no gene match: 2. This CDR3 is built from 13 residues. The CDR3: CASSLGTSDEQYF. The CDR3 region has the DNA TGTGCCAGCAGCTTAGGGACTAGTGACGAGCAGTACTTC.

This clonotype was found a few times. J is TRBJ1-5 and V is TRBV2; D unresolved. The CDR3 length is 13 residues. The germline gives CDR1 SNHLY, CDR2 FYNNEI. Deletions cut 4 bases from V and 7 bases from J, with 11 bases between. The DNA of the CDR3 is TGTGCCAGCAGTGCCCCCGCTGTGCAGCCCCAGCATTTT. It codes for CASSAPAVQPQHF.

The chain uses TRBV5-1 and TRBJ1-1, with D possibly TRBD1 on 6 matching bases. Looked up from germline, CDR1 is SGHRS and CDR2 is YFSETQ. V gave up 4 bases and J gave up 0 bases, with 16 bases separating them. The CDR3 is 16 residues long. This CDR3 reads CASSPSGQPMNTEAFF. In DNA form, the CDR3 reads TGCGCCAGCAGCCCTAGCGGACAGCCAATGAACACTGAAGCTTTCTTT.

There are a few counts of this clonotype. This chain connects TRBV28 to TRBJ1-2; D is possibly TRBD1 (6 bases). V lost 5 bases and J 2 bases, leaving 15 bases between the germline ends. The germline V gene has CDR1 MDHEN and CDR2 SYDVKM. This CDR3 has 15 residues. The CDR3 DNA reads as TGTGCCAGCAGTGAAACCACAGGGTTAAACTATGGCTACACCTTC. Amino acid sequence: CASSETTGLNYGYTF.

The table lists this clonotype with many counts. The V call is TRBV28, the J call TRBJ2-7, with a tentative D call TRBD2 (6 bases). The ends were cut back, 2 bases at V and 2 bases at J, with 10 bases in the middle. The CDR3 spans 14 residues. CDR1 is MDHEN, CDR2 SYDVKM, per germline. In nucleotides, the CDR3 is TGTGCCAGCAGTTTACCCGGGACTGCCTACGAGCAGTACTTC. Protein: CASSLPGTAYEQYF.

The chain joins TRBV2 to TRBJ2-7, with 12 nucleotides matching TRBD2. V gave up 11 bases and J gave up 5 bases; unmatched junction bases: 7. The CDR3 runs to 13 residues. Germline assignment: CDR1 SNHLY and CDR2 FYNNEI. The CDR3 DNA reads TGTGCCTGCGGACTAGCGGGATTTCACGAGCAGTACTTC. Its protein is CACGLAGFHEQYF.

The rearrangement links TRBV12-3 or TRBV12-4 to TRBJ1-2, with 7 bases that match TRBD1. This CDR3 spans 14 amino acids. The V segment lost 6 bases and the J segment 7 bases; nucleotides outside the gene matches: 11. CDR3 region: CASRPGGQSGGYTF. The CDR3 nucleotides read TGTGCCAGCAGGCCGGGGGGACAGTCGGGTGGCTACACCTTC.

This clonotype was picked up a small number of times. The chain is built from TRBV20-1 and TRBJ1-5; 8 bases line up with TRBD1. CDR1 and CDR2 from the germline V gene are DFQATT and SNEGSKA (reference sequence). The CDR3 consists of 13 residues. With V trimmed by 7 bases and J by 2 bases, 4 bases remained unmatched. CDR3 bases: TGCAGTGTGGAGACAGGGGGCAATCAGCCCCAGCATTTT. This encodes CSVETGGNQPQHF.

The table lists this clonotype with a few counts. The chain employs TRBV28 and TRBJ1-5, with 7 bases lining up with TRBD1. The CDR3 covers 17 residues. Germline V CDR1 and CDR2: MDHEN, SYDVKM. With V trimmed by 7 bases and J by 4 bases, 16 bases remained unmatched. The CDR3 reads CASTYNGGRQGNQPQHF. The CDR3 nucleotides are TGTGCCAGCACCTACAACGGGGGCCGACAGGGTAATCAGCCCCAGCATTTT.

The chain recombines TRBV15 with TRBJ2-7; unclear D gene. The CDR3 is made up of 13 amino acids. Germline V lookup: CDR1 LNHNV, CDR2 YYDKDF (reference sequence). V gave up 0 bases and J gave up 2 bases, with 5 bases separating them. The CDR3 region is CATSRDPTYEQYF. The CDR3 DNA reads TGTGCCACCAGCAGAGATCCGACCTACGAGCAGTACTTC.

A single count supports this clonotype. The CDR3 sequence is CASDGTNTDTQYF. Here the CDR3 DNA reads TGTGCCAGCGACGGGACAAACACAGATACGCAGTATTTT. The chain joins TRBV6-1 to TRBJ2-3, with D possibly being TRBD1 (6 bases). The CDR3 sequence is 13 residues long. V lost 8 bases, J lost 2 bases, and 11 bases lay in between. Germline CDR1 reads MNHNS; CDR2 reads SASEGT.

The chain links TRBV12-3 or TRBV12-4 to TRBJ1-2; 10 bases fit TRBD1. With 5 bases clipped from V and 8 bases from J, the junction kept 5 bases outside the gene matches. The CDR3 extends over 13 amino acids. The CDR3 sequence is CASSVGQGDGYTF. DNA for the CDR3: TGTGCCAGCAGTGTAGGACAGGGGGACGGCTACACCTTC.

This clonotype was counted between two and nine times. The V call is TRBV6-1, the J call TRBJ1-6; possibly TRBD1 for D (6 bases). CDR3 length: 16 residues. V was shortened by 1 base and J by 4 bases, with 11 bases between the two germline ends. In germline, CDR1 is MNHNS, CDR2 SASEGT. CDR3 DNA sequence: TGTGCCAGCAGTGAAGACAGGGCAACATATAATTCACCCCTCCACTTT. Translation: CASSEDRATYNSPLHF.

This clonotype appeared a few times. V usage is TRBV7-9 and J usage is TRBJ2-5; 8 bases align to TRBD2. Trimming at V came to 4 bases and at J to 4 bases, leaving 5 bases not matched to a gene. CDR1 and CDR2 from the germline V gene are SEHNR and FQNEAQ (reference sequence). The CDR3 extends over 14 amino acids. CDR3 DNA sequence: TGTGCCAGCAGCTCAACGACTAGCGTAGAGACCCAGTACTTC. Translated: CASSSTTSVETQYF.

V usage is TRBV9 and J usage is TRBJ1-6; tentative D call: TRBD1 (6 bases). The CDR3 is 14 residues long. Germline V gives CDR1 SGDLS, CDR2 YYNGEE. Trimming pared 3 bases from V and 4 bases from J, leaving 8 bases between. As DNA, the CDR3 is TGTGCCAGCAGCGCGACAGGATATAATTCACCCCTCCACTTT. Its translation: CASSATGYNSPLHF.

This clonotype was detected ten times or more. The rearrangement links TRBV11-2 to TRBJ2-5; 8 positions match TRBD2. The trim removed 3 bases at V and 4 bases at J, leaving 10 bases unmatched. Germline V gene sequence: CDR1 SGHAT, CDR2 FQNNGV. CDR3 length: 16 residues. The CDR3 spells CASSLRSGSQGETQYF. The CDR3 bases are TGTGCCAGCAGCTTGCGGAGCGGGAGCCAAGGAGAGACCCAGTACTTC.

A single count supports this clonotype. The chain joins TRBV5-1 to TRBJ2-7, with 16 bases fitting TRBD2. Germline values: CDR1 SGHRS, CDR2 YFSETQ. The CDR3 has 16 amino acids. The trim removed 3 bases at V and 7 bases at J, leaving 7 bases unmatched. In nucleotides, the CDR3 is TGCGCCAGCAGCTCGGGACTAGCGGGAGGGCCGGGAGAGCAGTACTTC. Protein product: CASSSGLAGGPGEQYF.

The chain carries TRBV7-8 and TRBJ1-1; D gene unclear. The CDR3 is 13 amino acids. The ends were cut back, 1 base at V and 5 bases at J, with 8 bases in the middle. Looked up from germline, CDR1 is SGHVS and CDR2 is FQNEAQ. The CDR3 coding sequence is TGTGCCAGCAGCTTAGAAATAAGGACTGAAGCTTTCTTT. Residues: CASSLEIRTEAFF.

V gene TRBV7-8 combines with J gene TRBJ1-3; D is perhaps TRBD1 (5 bases). Per the germline V gene, CDR1 is SGHVS and CDR2 is FQNEAQ. The CDR3 runs 15 residues. Trimming pared 1 base from V and 6 bases from J, leaving 13 bases between. The CDR3 DNA reads TGTGCCAGCAGCTTAGTATCGGGGGTCGCAAACACCATATATTTT. As protein: CASSLVSGVANTIYF.

This clonotype showed up just a few times. This chain links TRBV15 with TRBJ2-7; 10 nucleotides line up with TRBD1. The germline V gene has CDR1 LNHNV and CDR2 YYDKDF (reference sequence). The CDR3 consists of 14 residues. J was trimmed by 4 bases and V by 3 bases; bases with no gene match: 3. This chain's CDR3 is CATSRDRGNYEQYF. The DNA for the CDR3 is TGTGCCACCAGCAGGGACAGGGGGAATTACGAGCAGTACTTC. The complete variable domain, with remaining parts taken from reference TRBV15 and TRBJ2-7, reads DAMVIQNPRYQVTQFGKPVTLSCSQTLNHNVMYWYQQKSSQAPKLLFHYYDKDFNNEADTPDNFQSRRPNTSFCFLDIRSPGLGDTAMYLCATSRDRGNYEQYFGPGTRLTVT.

This rearrangement joins TRBV14 to TRBJ1-1; TRBD1 is a possible D gene (6 bases). From germline, CDR1 is SGHDN and CDR2 FVKESK. This CDR3 contains 15 residues. Trimming removed 1 base from V and 5 bases from J, with 14 bases in between. Here the CDR3 DNA reads TGTGCCAGCAGCCAAGTCCGGACAGTATTAACTGAAGCTTTCTTT. Its protein is CASSQVRTVLTEAFF.

The sample holds many counts of this clonotype. The gene calls are TRBV30 and TRBJ1-5; D remains ambiguous. V gave up 3 bases and J gave up 2 bases, with 8 bases separating them. Germline-derived CDR1 and CDR2 are GTSNPN and SVGIG (reference sequence). This CDR3 contains 13 residues. CDR3 nucleotide sequence: TGTGCCTGGAGCCTCCAAGGCAATCAGCCCCAGCATTTT. Amino acid sequence: CAWSLQGNQPQHF.

The chain uses TRBV3-1 and TRBJ2-7; tentative D call: TRBD1 (5 bases). V dropped 1 base and J dropped 6 bases, with 10 bases sitting between them. Germline-derived CDR1 and CDR2 are LGHDT and YNNKEL (reference sequence). This CDR3 is 13 amino acids long. CDR3 sequence (DNA): TGTGCCAGCAGCCAAGGGGGCCAGGGCGAGCAGTACTTC. Its translation: CASSQGGQGEQYF.